The TCR beta chain described here comes from a study of control samples from healthy donors and cancer patients. Germline-derived CDR1 and CDR2 are DFQATT and SNEGSKA (reference sequence). V shed 3 bases and J shed 11 bases, with 20 bases lying between them. The CDR3 totals 15 residues. Assay used: immunoSEQ multiplex PCR; TCRdb lists only in-frame clones, some missing. The table lists 150,000 to 200,000 clones, approximately 94% of them singletons. This sequence originates from a woman between 18 and 29 years old in good health. The chain uses TRBV20-1 and TRBJ1-6; perhaps TRBD1 as D (5 bases). Sequencing was carried out using blood. This CDR3 is CSASYLRGSGTPLHF. CDR3 DNA sequence: TGCAGTGCTAGTTACTTGCGGGGCTCTGGGACACCCCTCCACTTT.